This T cell receptor (beta chain) stems from a study of human T cells and chemical hapten exposure. About the study: DPC at 2% was the sensitizing agent, placed on about 2 cm by about 2 cm of upper inner arm skin. Patch tests applied 0.01% DPC to the upper back and were scored after 6 days.

The germline V gene encodes CDR1 SNHLY and CDR2 FYNNEI. The germline V and J ends were trimmed by 4 bases and 8 bases, with 18 bases remaining between them. The CDR3 runs to 15 residues. This sample's time point: patch test 2, 6 weeks after DPC sensitization. Regarding treatment: therapeutic diphenylcyclopropenone sensitization with weekly scalp DPC. TCRdb redid the calling of the RACE reads with MiXCR, one entry per CDR3 protein. Among 330,000 or so distinct CDR3 sequences listed, nearly 6.5% were seen once. The sample was whole blood, taken in connection with sensitization to the hapten diphenylcyclopropenone (DPC). The chain carries TRBV2 and TRBJ2-1; D possibly corresponds to TRBD2 (7 bases). This TCR was sampled from a woman younger than 30 with alopecia areata. Some clones in this sample may be carry-over from other donors' samples. CDR3 sequence: CASSGPGGSVDEQFF. CDR3 sequence (DNA): TGTGCCAGCAGTGGGCCGGGGGGCTCCGTGGATGAGCAGTTCTTC.